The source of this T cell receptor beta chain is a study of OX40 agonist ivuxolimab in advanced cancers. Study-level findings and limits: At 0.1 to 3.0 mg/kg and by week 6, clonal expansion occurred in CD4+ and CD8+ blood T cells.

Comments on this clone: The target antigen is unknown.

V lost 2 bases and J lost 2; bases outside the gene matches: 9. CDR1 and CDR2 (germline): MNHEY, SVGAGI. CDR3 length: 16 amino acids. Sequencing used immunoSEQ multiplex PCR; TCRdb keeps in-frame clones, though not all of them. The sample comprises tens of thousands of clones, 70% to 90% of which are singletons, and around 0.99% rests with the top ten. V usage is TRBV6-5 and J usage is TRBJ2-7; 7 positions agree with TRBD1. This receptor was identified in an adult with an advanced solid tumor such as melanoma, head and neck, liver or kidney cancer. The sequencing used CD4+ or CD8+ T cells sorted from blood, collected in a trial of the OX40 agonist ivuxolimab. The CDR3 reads CASSYPGQAGAYEQYF. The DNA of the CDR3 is TGTGCCAGCAGTTACCCAGGACAGGCCGGCGCCTACGAGCAGTACTTC.